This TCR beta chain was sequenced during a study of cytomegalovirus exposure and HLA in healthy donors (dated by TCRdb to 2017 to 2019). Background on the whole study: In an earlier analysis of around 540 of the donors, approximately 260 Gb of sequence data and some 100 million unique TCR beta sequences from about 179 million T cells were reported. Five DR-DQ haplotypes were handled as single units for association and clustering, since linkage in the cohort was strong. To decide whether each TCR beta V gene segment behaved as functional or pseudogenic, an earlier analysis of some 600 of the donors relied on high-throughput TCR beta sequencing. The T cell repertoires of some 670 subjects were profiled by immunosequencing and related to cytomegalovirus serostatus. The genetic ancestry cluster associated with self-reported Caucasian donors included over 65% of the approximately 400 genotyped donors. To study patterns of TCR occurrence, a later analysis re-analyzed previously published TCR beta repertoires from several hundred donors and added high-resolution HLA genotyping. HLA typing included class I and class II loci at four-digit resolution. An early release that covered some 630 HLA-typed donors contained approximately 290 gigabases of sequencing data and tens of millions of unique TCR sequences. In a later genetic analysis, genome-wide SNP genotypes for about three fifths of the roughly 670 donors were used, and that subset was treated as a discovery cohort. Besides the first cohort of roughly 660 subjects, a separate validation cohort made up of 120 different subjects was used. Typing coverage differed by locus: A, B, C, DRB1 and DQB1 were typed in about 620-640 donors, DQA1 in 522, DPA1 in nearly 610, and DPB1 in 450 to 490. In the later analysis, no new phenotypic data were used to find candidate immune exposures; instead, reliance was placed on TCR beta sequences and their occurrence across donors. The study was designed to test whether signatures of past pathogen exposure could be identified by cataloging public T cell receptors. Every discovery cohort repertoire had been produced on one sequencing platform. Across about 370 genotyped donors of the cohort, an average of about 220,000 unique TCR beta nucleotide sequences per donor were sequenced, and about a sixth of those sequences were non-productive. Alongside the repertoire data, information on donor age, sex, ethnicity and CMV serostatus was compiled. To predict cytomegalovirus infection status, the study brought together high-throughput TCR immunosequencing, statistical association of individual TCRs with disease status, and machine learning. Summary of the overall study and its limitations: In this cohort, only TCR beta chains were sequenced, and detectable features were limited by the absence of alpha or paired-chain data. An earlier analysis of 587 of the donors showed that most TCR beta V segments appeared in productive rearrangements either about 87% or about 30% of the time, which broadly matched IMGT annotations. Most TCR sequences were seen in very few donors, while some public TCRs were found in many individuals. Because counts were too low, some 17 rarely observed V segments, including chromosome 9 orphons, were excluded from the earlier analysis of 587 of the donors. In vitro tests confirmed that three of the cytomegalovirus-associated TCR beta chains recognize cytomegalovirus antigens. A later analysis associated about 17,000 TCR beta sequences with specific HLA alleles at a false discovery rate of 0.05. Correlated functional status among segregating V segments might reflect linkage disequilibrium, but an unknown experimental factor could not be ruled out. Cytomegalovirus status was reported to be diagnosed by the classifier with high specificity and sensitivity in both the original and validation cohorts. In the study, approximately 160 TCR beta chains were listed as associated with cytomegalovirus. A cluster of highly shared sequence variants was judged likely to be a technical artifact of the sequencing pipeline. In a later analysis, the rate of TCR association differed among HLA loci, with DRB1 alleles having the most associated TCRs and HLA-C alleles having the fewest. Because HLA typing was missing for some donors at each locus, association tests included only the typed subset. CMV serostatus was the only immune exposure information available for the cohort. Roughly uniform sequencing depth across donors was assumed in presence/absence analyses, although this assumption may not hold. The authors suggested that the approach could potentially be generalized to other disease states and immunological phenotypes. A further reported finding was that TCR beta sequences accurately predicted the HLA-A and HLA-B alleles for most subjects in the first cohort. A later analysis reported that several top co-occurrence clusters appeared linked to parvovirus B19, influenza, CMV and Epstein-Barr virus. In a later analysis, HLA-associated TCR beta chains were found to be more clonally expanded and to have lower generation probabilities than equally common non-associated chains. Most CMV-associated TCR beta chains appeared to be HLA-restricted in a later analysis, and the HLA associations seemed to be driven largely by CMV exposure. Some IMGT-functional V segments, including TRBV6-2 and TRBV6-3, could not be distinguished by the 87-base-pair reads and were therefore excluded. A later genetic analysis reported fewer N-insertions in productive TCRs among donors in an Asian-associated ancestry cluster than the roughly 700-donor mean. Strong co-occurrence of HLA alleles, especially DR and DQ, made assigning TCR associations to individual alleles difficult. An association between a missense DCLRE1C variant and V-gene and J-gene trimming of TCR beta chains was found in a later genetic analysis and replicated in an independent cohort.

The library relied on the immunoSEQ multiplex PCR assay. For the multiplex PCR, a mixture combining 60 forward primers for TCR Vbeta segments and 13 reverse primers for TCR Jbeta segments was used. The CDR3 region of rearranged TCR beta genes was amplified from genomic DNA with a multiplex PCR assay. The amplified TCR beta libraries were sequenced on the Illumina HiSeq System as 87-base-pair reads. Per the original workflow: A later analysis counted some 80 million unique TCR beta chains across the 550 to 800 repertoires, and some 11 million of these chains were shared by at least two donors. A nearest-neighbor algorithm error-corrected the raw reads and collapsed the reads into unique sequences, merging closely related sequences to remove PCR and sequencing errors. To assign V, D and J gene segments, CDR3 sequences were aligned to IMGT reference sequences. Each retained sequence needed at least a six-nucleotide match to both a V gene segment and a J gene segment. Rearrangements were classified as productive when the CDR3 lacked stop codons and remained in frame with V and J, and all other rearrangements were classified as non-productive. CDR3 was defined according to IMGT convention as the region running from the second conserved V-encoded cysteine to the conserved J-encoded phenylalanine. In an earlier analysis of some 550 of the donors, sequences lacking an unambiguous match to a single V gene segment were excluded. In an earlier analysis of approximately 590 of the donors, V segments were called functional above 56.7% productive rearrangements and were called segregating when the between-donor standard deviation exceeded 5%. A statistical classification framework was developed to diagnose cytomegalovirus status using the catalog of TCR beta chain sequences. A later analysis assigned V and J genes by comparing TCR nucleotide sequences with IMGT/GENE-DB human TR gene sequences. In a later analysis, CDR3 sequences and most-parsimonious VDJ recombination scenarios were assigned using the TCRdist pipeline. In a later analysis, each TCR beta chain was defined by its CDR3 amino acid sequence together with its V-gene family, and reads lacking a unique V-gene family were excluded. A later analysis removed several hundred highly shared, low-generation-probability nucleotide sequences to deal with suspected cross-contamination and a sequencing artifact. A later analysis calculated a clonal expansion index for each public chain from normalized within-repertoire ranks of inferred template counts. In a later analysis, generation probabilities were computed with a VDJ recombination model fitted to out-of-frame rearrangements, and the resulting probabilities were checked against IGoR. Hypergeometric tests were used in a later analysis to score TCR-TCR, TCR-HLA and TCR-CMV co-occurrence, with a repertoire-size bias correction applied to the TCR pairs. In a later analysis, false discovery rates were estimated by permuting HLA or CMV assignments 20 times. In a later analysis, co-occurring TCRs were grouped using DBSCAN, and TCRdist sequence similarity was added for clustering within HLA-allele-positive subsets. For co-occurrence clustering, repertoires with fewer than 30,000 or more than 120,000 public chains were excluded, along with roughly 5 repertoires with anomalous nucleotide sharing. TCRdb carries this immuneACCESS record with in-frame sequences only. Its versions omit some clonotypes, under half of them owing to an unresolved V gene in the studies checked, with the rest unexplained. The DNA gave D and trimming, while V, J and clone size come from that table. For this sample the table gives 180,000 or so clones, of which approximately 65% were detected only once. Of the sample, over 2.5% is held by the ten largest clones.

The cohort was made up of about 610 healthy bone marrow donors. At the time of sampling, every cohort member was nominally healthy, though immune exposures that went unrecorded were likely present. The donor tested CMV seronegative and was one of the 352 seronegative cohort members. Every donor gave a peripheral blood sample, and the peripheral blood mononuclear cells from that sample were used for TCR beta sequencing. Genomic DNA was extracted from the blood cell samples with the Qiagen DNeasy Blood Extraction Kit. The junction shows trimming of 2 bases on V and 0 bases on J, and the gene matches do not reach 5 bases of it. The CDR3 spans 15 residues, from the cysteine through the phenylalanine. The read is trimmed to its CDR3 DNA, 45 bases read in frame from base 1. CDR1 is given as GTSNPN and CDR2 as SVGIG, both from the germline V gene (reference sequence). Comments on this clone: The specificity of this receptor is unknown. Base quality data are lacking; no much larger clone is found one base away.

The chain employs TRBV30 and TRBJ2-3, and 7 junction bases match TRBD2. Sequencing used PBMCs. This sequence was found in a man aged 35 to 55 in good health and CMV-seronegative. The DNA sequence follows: TGTGCCTGGAGTAACGTAGCGGGTAGCACAGATACGCAGTATTTT. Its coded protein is CAWSNVAGSTDTQYF.